Listed here are 28 T cell receptor beta chains from one sample, sequenced in a study of T cell responses to AZD1222 COVID-19 vaccine (TCRdb year 2021). The meaning of the sample's time point label: baseline before first vaccination. Libraries were made using the immunoSEQ multiplex PCR assay. The table comes from immuneACCESS by way of TCRdb, which keeps in-frame sequences with V and J called. Part of the clones is missing from these tables; in studies checked, under half for an unresolved V gene and the rest for unknown reasons. Across this sample there are roughly 120,000 clones, with about 89% seen only once. The ten largest account for less than 9.5% of the sample. The specimen comprised peripheral blood, sampled on day 0 of AZD1222 vaccination. These receptors originate from an adult in good health.

This chain uses TRBV30 with TRBJ1-2; the D is unclear. Germline CDR1 GTSNPN, CDR2 SVGIG (reference sequence). The CDR3 loop spans 13 amino acids. V was trimmed by 6 bases and J by 8 bases, leaving 19 bases between them. CDR3 region: CACSLSHAGGYTF. The CDR3 DNA reads as TGTGCCTGCAGTTTGAGCCACGCGGGGGGCTACACCTTC.

V and J are TRBV28 and TRBJ1-1; D unclear. The germline V and J ends were trimmed by 6 bases and 3 bases, with 20 bases remaining between them. Germline CDR1 reads MDHEN; CDR2 reads SYDVKM. The CDR3 runs 16 residues. CDR3 loop: CASSLQVSYGDTEAFF. The CDR3 nucleotides are TGTGCCAGCAGCCTCCAGGTGTCCTATGGTGACACTGAAGCTTTCTTT.

The chain carries TRBV10-2 and TRBJ2-6; the D is unclear. V was clipped by 8 bases and J by 0 bases, with 5 bases between them. The germline V gene encodes CDR1 WSHSY and CDR2 SAAADI. The CDR3 contains 13 residues. The CDR3 region is CASRDSGANVLTF. The DNA for the CDR3 is TGCGCCAGCCGAGACTCTGGGGCCAACGTCCTGACTTTC.

In the case of this clone: Other DNA sequences in the sample encode the same CDR3. The rearrangement uses TRBV6-5 and TRBJ1-2; 7 bases align to TRBD1. This CDR3 spans 14 amino acids. Looked up from germline, CDR1 is MNHEY and CDR2 is SVGAGI. Trimming at V came to 2 bases and at J to 5 bases, leaving 5 bases not matched to a gene. The CDR3 nucleotides are TGTGCCAGCAGTTACGGGGGACAGCCGTATGGCTACACCTTC. It specifies CASSYGGQPYGYTF.

The chain is built from TRBV7-9 and TRBJ1-6; D not resolved. The germline gives CDR1 SEHNR, CDR2 FQNEAQ (reference sequence). V lost 6 bases and J 7 bases, leaving 7 bases between the germline ends. The CDR3 is 12 residues long. The CDR3 protein is CASRSQNSPLHF. CDR3 nucleotide sequence: TGTGCCAGCAGGTCCCAGAATTCACCCCTCCACTTT.

The V and J genes are TRBV27 and TRBJ2-1; 7 positions match TRBD2. CDR3 length: 14 amino acids. Germline V gene sequence: CDR1 MNHEY, CDR2 SMNVEV (reference sequence). V was pared by 6 bases and J by 4 bases, with 6 bases of the junction left unmatched. CDR3 protein: CASRANGGYNEQFF. The CDR3 DNA reads as TGTGCCAGCAGGGCTAACGGGGGGTACAATGAGCAGTTCTTC.

Here the CDR3 reads CASTRTGGSYEQYF. The CDR3 nucleotides read TGTGCCAGCACTCGGACAGGCGGCTCCTACGAGCAGTACTTC. The chain recombines TRBV11-2 with TRBJ2-7, with 7 bases aligning to TRBD1. The CDR3 length is 14 residues. V was clipped by 7 bases and J by 0 bases; unmatched bases: 6. CDR1 SGHAT and CDR2 FQNNGV come from the germline V gene.

The rearrangement uses TRBV11-1 and TRBJ2-7, with D possibly being TRBD1 (7 bases). CDR1 is SGHAT and CDR2 is FQDESV in the germline V gene (reference sequence). V lost 5 bases and J 2 bases, leaving 16 bases between the germline ends. The CDR3 consists of 15 residues. CDR3 coding DNA: TGTGCCAGCAGCCCCGGAGGGGGCCGGGCCTACGAGCAGTACTTC. Protein sequence: CASSPGGGRAYEQYF.

The gene calls are TRBV19 and TRBJ1-2; D perhaps matches TRBD1 (5 bases). Per germline, CDR1 LNHDA and CDR2 SQIVND (reference sequence). Trimming left V 7 bases short and J 3 bases short, with 12 bases between. This CDR3 has 13 amino acids. The CDR3 reads CASTPRGYYGYTF. The DNA of the CDR3 is TGTGCCAGTACCCCTAGGGGCTACTATGGCTACACCTTC.

The chain uses TRBV4-1 and TRBJ2-5; 14 bases map to TRBD2. Germline trimming cut 3 bases from V and 4 bases from J; bases unmatched to any gene: 7. The CDR3 runs 17 residues. CDR1 is MGHRA, CDR2 YSYEKL, per germline. CDR3 DNA: TGCGCCAGCAGCCACGGGACTAGCGGGAGTCTCCTAGAGACCCAGTACTTC. It codes for CASSHGTSGSLLETQYF.

The chain employs TRBV5-8 and TRBJ1-4; D is uncertain. The germline V gene has CDR1 SGHTS and CDR2 YDEGEE. CDR3 length: 16 amino acids. Trimming removed 1 base from V and 2 bases from J, with 12 bases in between. The CDR3 DNA reads TGTGCCAGCAGCTTGAGGTGGGGAGGGACTAATGAAAAACTGTTTTTT. It yields the protein CASSLRWGGTNEKLFF.

V is TRBV19 and J is TRBJ1-6, with D perhaps TRBD1 (5 bases). Trimming took 8 bases from V and 5 from J, leaving 13 bases between them. The CDR3 runs 14 residues. Per germline, CDR1 LNHDA and CDR2 SQIVND (reference sequence). This CDR3 is CASSVGAHNSPLHF. CDR3 DNA sequence: TGTGCCAGTTCTGTCGGGGCCCATAATTCACCCCTCCACTTT.

The chain employs TRBV7-9 and TRBJ2-3; D is unclear. The CDR3 spans 11 residues. Germline V lookup: CDR1 SEHNR, CDR2 FQNEAQ (reference sequence). Trimming shortened V by 0 bases and J by 10 bases, and 5 bases separated the two germline ends. The CDR3: CASSLADPQYF. The CDR3 DNA is TGTGCCAGCAGCTTAGCGGATCCGCAGTATTTT.

This clone was picked up one time. The chain carries TRBV12-3 or TRBV12-4 and TRBJ2-7; D might be TRBD1 or TRBD2, each matching 5 bases. V lost 5 bases and J lost 8, with 16 bases in between. CDR3 length: 13 amino acids. CDR3 coding DNA: TGTGCCAGCAGTCCCGGGACGACCACCAAGCAGTACTTC. Translation gives CASSPGTTTKQYF.

This clone was seen a few times. This sequence joins TRBV4-2 and TRBJ2-7, with TRBD1 matching over 8 bases. V lost 0 bases, J lost 2 bases, and 6 bases stayed unmatched. The CDR3 length is 16 residues. From germline, CDR1 is LGHNA and CDR2 YNFKEQ. CDR3 in amino acids: CASSQDPGGFAYEQYF. CDR3 nucleotide sequence: TGTGCCAGCAGCCAAGATCCAGGGGGCTTCGCCTACGAGCAGTACTTC.

The genes are TRBV6-1 and TRBJ1-2; D is unclear. In germline, CDR1 is MNHNS, CDR2 SASEGT. Trimming removed 1 base at V and 4 bases at J, with 13 bases between. The CDR3 sequence is 15 residues long. CDR3 sequence: CASSEGTVTLYGYTF. CDR3 nucleotides: TGTGCCAGCAGTGAAGGGACGGTAACCCTCTATGGCTACACCTTC.

Details on this clone: At the DNA level, this CDR3 is encoded by other sequences in the same sample as well. V usage is TRBV18 and J usage is TRBJ1-5; D is undetermined. V gave up 3 bases and J gave up 1 base, with 4 bases separating them. CDR1 and CDR2 (germline): KGHSH, LQKENI. The CDR3 extends over 13 amino acids. The CDR3 region is CASSPGSNQPQHF. CDR3 sequence (DNA): TGTGCCAGCTCACCCGGGAGCAATCAGCCCCAGCATTTT.

The chain couples TRBV3-1 (or the pseudogene TRBV3-2) to TRBJ2-2; 10 bases line up with TRBD2. The V segment lost 4 bases and the J segment 7 bases; nucleotides outside the gene matches: 12. CDR1 and CDR2 from the germline V gene are LGHDT and YNNKEL (reference sequence). This CDR3 contains 17 residues. This chain's CDR3 is CASSLAMGLAIFGELFF. For the CDR3, the DNA is TGTGCCAGCAGCCTGGCGATGGGACTAGCGATCTTCGGGGAGCTGTTTTTT.

This clone is a singleton in its sample. J is TRBJ2-7 and V is TRBV7-2; the D call may be TRBD1 or TRBD2 (5 bases each). V was pared by 7 bases and J by 2 bases, with 12 bases between. This CDR3 comprises 13 residues. Germline lookup yields CDR1 SGHTA and CDR2 FQGNSA. In DNA form, the CDR3 reads TGTGCCAGCACCCCCCGGGGCACCTACGAGCAGTACTTC. Translating gives CASTPRGTYEQYF. Full variable domain (rest looked up from reference TRBV7-2 and TRBJ2-7): GAGVSQSPSNKVTEKGKDVELRCDPISGHTALYWYRQSLGQGLEFLIYFQGNSAPDKSGLPSDRFSAERTGGSVSTLTIQRTQQEDSAVYLCASTPRGTYEQYFGPGTRLTVT.

The chain has TRBV15 and TRBJ1-5, with unresolved D. Germline V CDR1 and CDR2: LNHNV, YYDKDF (reference sequence). V lost 7 bases, J lost 0 bases, and 7 bases lay in between. The CDR3 has 13 residues. Here the CDR3 reads CATTINSNQPQHF. The DNA of the CDR3 is TGTGCCACCACCATTAATAGCAATCAGCCCCAGCATTTT.

CDR3 sequence: CASSSASGVPLSYNEQFF. CDR3 bases: TGTGCCAGCAGCTCAGCTTCGGGAGTTCCTCTCTCCTACAATGAGCAGTTCTTC. The chain links TRBV5-6 to TRBJ2-1; D may be TRBD2 (6 bases). The CDR3 consists of 18 residues. Per the germline V gene, CDR1 is SGHDT and CDR2 is YYEEEE. Trimming took off 3 bases at V and 0 bases at J, with 19 bases between the two ends.

This sequence joins TRBV7-2 and TRBJ2-2; the D call may be TRBD1 or TRBD2 (5 bases each). This CDR3 region has 16 residues. Trimming took 5 bases from V and 3 from J, leaving 16 bases between them. Germline V gene sequence: CDR1 SGHTA, CDR2 FQGNSA. CDR3 in DNA: TGTGCCAGCAGCGCCCGGAGAGGGGTTGACACCGGGGAGCTGTTTTTT. Encoded protein: CASSARRGVDTGELFF.

This clone has only one observation. The CDR3 DNA follows: TGTGCCAGCAGCTTAGTGGAGCACTATGGCTACACCTTC. It specifies CASSLVEHYGYTF. The chain is built from TRBV7-9 and TRBJ1-2; unclear D gene. The CDR3 is 13 amino acids. Germline lookup yields CDR1 SEHNR and CDR2 FQNEAQ (reference sequence). V was cut by 1 base and J by 3 bases, with 6 bases left in between. Together with reference TRBV7-9 and TRBJ1-2, the CDR3 gives the full variable domain: DTGVSQNPRHKITKRGQNVTFRCDPISEHNRLYWYRQTLGQGPEFLTYFQNEAQLEKSRLLSDRFSAERPKGSFSTLEIQRTEQGDSAMYLCASSLVEHYGYTFGSGTRLTVV.

The chain carries TRBV5-4 and TRBJ2-5; 8 nucleotides agree with TRBD2. The CDR3 is 15 amino acids. The ends lost 4 bases at V and 4 bases at J; junction bases unmatched: 9. Germline V CDR1 and CDR2: SGHNT, YYREEE (reference sequence). The CDR3 DNA is TGTGCCAGCAGCGCCATGGGACTAGTCGGAGAGACCCAGTACTTC. Its translation is CASSAMGLVGETQYF.

The V gene is TRBV2, the J gene TRBJ1-6, with D maybe TRBD1 (6 bases). The V gene's germline CDR1 is SNHLY and CDR2 FYNNEI. This CDR3 spans 15 amino acids. Trimming shortened V by 8 bases and J by 9 bases, and 20 bases separated the two germline ends. CDR3 sequence (DNA): TGTGCCAGCGTGGTGGGGGGCAGTTTGGGTTCACCCCTCCACTTT. Translation gives CASVVGGSLGSPLHF.

This rearrangement joins TRBV11-2 to TRBJ2-7, with TRBD2 identical over 9 bases. V lost 1 base and J lost 2; bases outside the gene matches: 6. This CDR3 is 16 amino acids long. Per germline, CDR1 SGHAT and CDR2 FQNNGV. The DNA of the CDR3 is TGTGCCAGCAGCTTAGGTTCCAGCGGGGGGACCTACGAGCAGTACTTC. Its translation is CASSLGSSGGTYEQYF.

The chain carries TRBV7-9 and TRBJ1-6; 8 nucleotides match TRBD1. Trimming took 8 bases from V and 7 from J; bases not matched to a gene: 7. This CDR3 contains 14 residues. CDR1 and CDR2 from the germline V gene are SEHNR and FQNEAQ (reference sequence). The CDR3 region has the DNA TGTGCCAGCGGCCACAGGGGGAAGAATTCACCCCTCCACTTT. It is translated as CASGHRGKNSPLHF.

This chain uses TRBV6-5 with TRBJ2-7; 10 bases fit TRBD2. Germline trimming cut 6 bases from V and 12 bases from J; bases unmatched to any gene: 17. This CDR3 contains 15 residues. CDR1 MNHEY and CDR2 SVGAGI come from the germline V gene. CDR3 nucleotides: TGTGCCAGCAGCCCCCCGGGACTAGCGACCCTCAAGTGGTACTTC. As protein: CASSPPGLATLKWYF.